Below, one TCR beta chain is given with its context. Original methodology: For nucleated cells, counts were estimated from reference gene primer amplification. The protocol was immunoSEQ multiplex PCR, while the TCRdb copy is restricted to in-frame clones and leaves out a portion. V and J calls and clone size are as listed in that table; D and trimming were resolved from the DNA. The sample carries about 88,000 clones, more than 70% recorded once. CDR1 MNHEY and CDR2 SVGAGI come from the germline V gene. The CDR3 runs 14 residues. Deletions cut 6 bases from V and 2 bases from J, with 13 bases between. The data derive from a study of blood T cell repertoires in COVID-19.

The TCR comes from a woman aged 70 to 79 with acute or convalescent COVID-19. V is TRBV6-5 and J is TRBJ1-2, with D possibly TRBD1 on 6 matching bases. The sequenced material came from peripheral blood. CDR3 amino acids: CASRDSAKNYGYTF. As DNA, the CDR3 is TGTGCCAGCAGGGACAGTGCAAAGAACTATGGCTACACCTTC.